This paragraph covers one T cell receptor (beta chain) sequence. Its antigen remains unknown. TCRdb's copy holds only in-frame clones and misses some; the assay was immunoSEQ multiplex PCR. There are fewer than 65,000 clones in the sample; more than 90% occur only once, and over 9.5% lies in the top ten. Each of the patients experienced relapse following autologous stem cell transplantation, and their brentuximab vedotin exposure differed. This entry comes from a study of PD-1 blockade in classical Hodgkin lymphoma. Study results and caveats: Causes of the repertoire differences remain undefined, possibly disease activity or prior therapy. A reduction in baseline TCR diversity was reportedly seen in newly diagnosed patients relative to healthy donors.

The sequencing here drew on peripheral blood mononuclear cells (PBMCs), taken at baseline. The clonotype comes from a human donor with classical Hodgkin lymphoma.

The CDR3 DNA reads as TGTGCCAGCAGTGAAACAAGGCCTGAGTTTTATAATTCACCCCTCCACTTT. Translated: CASSETRPEFYNSPLHF. This chain joins TRBV2 and TRBJ1-6; D gene unclear. The V gene's germline CDR1 is SNHLY and CDR2 FYNNEI. Trimming cost V 2 bases and J 4 bases, with 15 bases left between them. There are 17 residues in the CDR3.